The 28 T cell receptor beta chains below come from one sample, sequenced in a study of identifying expanded T cells in peripheral blood. Measured with immunoSEQ multiplex PCR; TCRdb has only the in-frame clones, and not every one. The table has 70,000 to 95,000 clones, almost 90% seen once. The sample consisted of blood. All receptors come from a person aged 18 to 70 in good health.

The chain has TRBV10-3 and TRBJ1-4, with 8 bases that match TRBD1. The germline gives CDR1 ENHRY, CDR2 SYGVKD. Losses at the gene ends were 3 bases for V and 7 bases for J; bases not matched to a gene: 4. This CDR3 comprises 14 residues. CDR3 bases: TGTGCCATCAGTGAAGACAGGGGTGCTGAAAAACTGTTTTTT. Amino acid sequence: CAISEDRGAEKLFF.

A few counts support this clone. The CDR3 sequence: CASSPPNYEQYF. The DNA for the CDR3 is TGTGCCAGCTCACCACCGAACTACGAGCAGTACTTC. The chain recombines TRBV18 with TRBJ2-7, with D unresolved. Germline V CDR1 and CDR2: KGHSH, LQKENI. Trimming cost V 0 bases and J 3 bases, with 3 bases left between them. The CDR3 has 12 amino acids.

The rearrangement joins TRBV5-1 to TRBJ1-1; perhaps TRBD1 as D (5 bases). The CDR3 runs to 15 residues. Germline CDR1 is SGHRS and CDR2 is YFSETQ. V lost 0 bases, J lost 10 bases, and 19 bases lay in between. CDR3: CASSLGGTRLRRAFF. CDR3 DNA sequence: TGCGCCAGCAGCTTGGGCGGGACGCGACTGCGAAGAGCTTTCTTT.

This clone has only one observation. The rearrangement links TRBV15 to TRBJ2-5; 9 bases match TRBD2. The CDR3 sequence is 15 residues long. Germline CDR1 reads LNHNV; CDR2 reads YYDKDF (reference sequence). V was clipped by 7 bases and J by 1 base; unmatched bases: 7. CDR3 sequence (DNA): TGTGCCACCAACTCGCGTAGCGGGAGCCAAGAGACCCAGTACTTC. This sequence encodes CATNSRSGSQETQYF.

Concerning this clone: A junction boundary mismatches the germline segment, possibly from a read error. This chain joins TRBV18 and TRBJ1-1, with D hard to call. Germline CDR1 and CDR2: KGHSH and LQKENI. The CDR3 runs 11 residues. In DNA form, the CDR3 reads TGTGCCAGCTCAACGGACGGGGAACGGCTCTTT. Its protein is CASSTDGERLF.

The rearrangement links TRBV21-1 to TRBJ2-7; TRBD1, the table's D call, lacks a check against the DNA. TRBV21-1 is assigned pseudogene status. The CDR3 runs to 18 residues. The CDR3 DNA reads as TGTGCCAGCAGCAAAGGGGGACACTATTTCCCCTACTCCTACGAGCAGTACTTC. Protein: CASSKGGHYFPYSYEQYF.

This clone has a single count. The chain employs TRBV5-6 and TRBJ2-5; D possibly corresponds to TRBD1 (6 bases). The CDR3 is 14 residues long. Germline assignment: CDR1 SGHDT and CDR2 YYEEEE. Trimming shortened V by 1 base and J by 4 bases, and 11 bases separated the two germline ends. The chain's CDR3 is CASSLPGAAETQYF. CDR3 coding DNA: TGTGCCAGCAGCTTGCCAGGGGCGGCAGAGACCCAGTACTTC. Drawing the rest from reference TRBV5-6 and TRBJ2-5, the complete variable domain is DAGVTQSPTHLIKTRGQQVTLRCSPKSGHDTVSWYQQALGQGPQFIFQYYEEEERQRGNFPDRFSGHQFPNYSSELNVNALLLGDSALYLCASSLPGAAETQYFGPGTRLLVL.

This clone was detected only once. The CDR3 DNA sequence: TGCGCCAGCAGCCCGGTTGCGGGGCGACATTCTGACACTGAAGCTTTCTTT. As protein: CASSPVAGRHSDTEAFF. The V and J genes are TRBV5-1 and TRBJ1-1; possibly TRBD1 for D (5 bases). The V end was cut by 4 bases, the J end by 3 bases, with 22 bases between. This CDR3 comprises 17 residues. CDR1 is SGHRS and CDR2 is YFSETQ in the germline V gene.

This chain joins TRBV10-3 and TRBJ2-7; no definite D call. The CDR3 sequence is 14 residues long. Between the trimmed V and J ends, which lost 6 bases and 5 bases, there was a span of 17 bases. CDR1 is ENHRY, CDR2 SYGVKD, per germline. This chain's CDR3 is CAIRADLELHEQYF. The CDR3, as DNA: TGTGCCATCAGGGCAGACTTAGAGCTCCACGAGCAGTACTTC.

This clone was observed a few times. The V gene is TRBV5-4, the J gene TRBJ1-3; no reliable D call. Trimming removed 0 bases from V and 0 bases from J, with 1 base in between. CDR1 and CDR2 (germline): SGHNT, YYREEE (reference sequence). The CDR3 sequence is 13 residues long. CDR3 in amino acids: CASSLGSGNTIYF. In DNA, the CDR3 is TGTGCCAGCAGCTTGGGCTCTGGAAACACCATATATTTT.

The gene calls are TRBV10-1 and TRBJ1-4; 8 bases are shared with TRBD1. V lost 6 bases to trimming and J lost 7 bases; unmatched junction nucleotides: 10. This CDR3 contains 15 residues. Germline CDR1 is WNHNN and CDR2 is SYGVQD (reference sequence). This CDR3 reads CASRPPRGQFEKLFF. CDR3 DNA sequence: TGCGCCAGCAGGCCCCCCAGGGGGCAGTTTGAAAAACTGTTTTTT.

This chain uses TRBV7-2 with TRBJ2-3; TRBD1 aligns across 10 bases. After removal of 4 bases from V and 2 bases from J, the junction contained 12 bases not matched to a gene. This CDR3 region has 18 residues. Germline CDR1 is SGHTA and CDR2 is FQGNSA. Written as DNA, the CDR3 is TGTGCCAGCAGCTCAGGGATTTCCGGGACAGGGGACACAGATACGCAGTATTTT. Its protein is CASSSGISGTGDTDTQYF.

The genes are TRBV7-9 and TRBJ2-7; possible D gene TRBD2, 5 bases. The CDR3 has 13 amino acids. Trimming stripped 3 bases from V and 2 bases from J, with 8 bases between. Germline V gene sequence: CDR1 SEHNR, CDR2 FQNEAQ (reference sequence). This chain's CDR3 is CASSLSGTYEQYF. In nucleotides, the CDR3 is TGTGCCAGCAGCTTGAGCGGTACCTACGAGCAGTACTTC.

This clone was counted ten times or more. The chain combines TRBV5-1 with TRBJ1-5; D call uncertain. Germline lookup yields CDR1 SGHRS and CDR2 YFSETQ. The CDR3 sequence is 15 residues long. The ends were cut back, 0 bases at V and 1 base at J, with 8 bases in the middle. The CDR3 protein is CASSLDGVSNQPQHF. The CDR3 DNA reads as TGCGCCAGCAGCTTGGACGGGGTAAGCAATCAGCCCCAGCATTTT. The full variable domain, in which reference TRBV5-1 and TRBJ1-5 provide the parts outside the CDR3, is KAGVTQTPRYLIKTRGQQVTLSCSPISGHRSVSWYQQTPGQGLQFLFEYFSETQRNKGNFPGRFSGRQFSNSRSEMNVSTLELGDSALYLCASSLDGVSNQPQHFGDGTRLSIL.

Only one count was recorded for this clone. The V call is TRBV28, the J call TRBJ2-3; D remains unclear. Trimming cost V 0 bases and J 4 bases, with 2 bases left between them. CDR3 length: 12 residues. Germline CDR1 reads MDHEN; CDR2 reads SYDVKM. The CDR3: CASSLWADTQYF. DNA of the CDR3: TGTGCCAGCAGTTTATGGGCAGATACGCAGTATTTT.

The gene calls are TRBV10-3 and TRBJ2-2; the D is unclear. CDR3 length: 12 amino acids. Germline V gives CDR1 ENHRY, CDR2 SYGVKD. V dropped 8 bases and J dropped 1 base, with 5 bases sitting between them. In nucleotides, the CDR3 is TGTGCCATCGGGCAGAACACCGGGGAGCTGTTTTTT. Its protein product is CAIGQNTGELFF.

This clone came up a few times. The chain links TRBV4-3 to TRBJ2-3, with D unresolved. CDR3 length: 15 amino acids. V lost 1 base to trimming and J lost 6 bases, with 14 bases between them. Germline lookup yields CDR1 LGHNA and CDR2 YSLEER. The CDR3, as DNA: TGCGCCAGCAGCCAAGGGATGGGAAGCTCGGATACGCAGTATTTT. This sequence encodes CASSQGMGSSDTQYF.

This clone was seen once. This chain joins TRBV7-2 and TRBJ2-7, with 7 nucleotides matching TRBD2. Germline trimming cut 3 bases from V and 2 bases from J; bases unmatched to any gene: 4. The CDR3 is 14 amino acids. The V gene's germline CDR1 is SGHTA and CDR2 FQGNSA. The CDR3 protein is CASSLASGPYEQYF. In DNA, the CDR3 is TGTGCCAGCAGCTTGGCTAGCGGTCCCTACGAGCAGTACTTC.

The J gene is TRBJ2-1, the V gene TRBV28, with no clear D. Trimming cost V 3 bases and J 0 bases, with 12 bases left between them. Germline V CDR1 and CDR2: MDHEN, SYDVKM. The length of the CDR3 is 16 residues. CDR3 DNA sequence: TGTGCCAGCAGTTTGGAGACGCTTAGCTCCTACAATGAGCAGTTCTTC. The encoded protein is CASSLETLSSYNEQFF.

In DNA, the CDR3 is TGTGCCAGCAGCGCCGGGACAGCAAATGAAAAACTGTTTTTT. Its protein product is CASSAGTANEKLFF. J is TRBJ1-4 and V is TRBV9, with TRBD1 matching over 7 bases. With 3 bases clipped from V and 5 bases from J, the junction kept 4 bases outside the gene matches. The CDR3 has 14 residues. Germline V gene data show CDR1 as SGDLS and CDR2 as YYNGEE.

V gene TRBV15 combines with J gene TRBJ2-1; 9 nucleotides match TRBD1. CDR3 length: 15 residues. The ends lost 1 base at V and 3 bases at J; junction bases unmatched: 1. Germline CDR1 reads LNHNV; CDR2 reads YYDKDF (reference sequence). CDR3: CATSRGDRDYNEQFF. The CDR3 DNA reads as TGTGCCACCAGCAGAGGGGACAGGGACTACAATGAGCAGTTCTTC.

In its sample, this clone is large. The chain combines TRBV21-1 with TRBJ2-7; the DNA was not compared with TRBD2, the D call given in the table. TRBV21-1 is a pseudogene locus. CDR3 length equals 16 residues. The CDR3 is CASSKYPSGTHYEQYF. For the CDR3, the DNA is TGTGCCAGCAGCAAATACCCTAGCGGGACCCACTACGAGCAGTACTTC.

The chain uses TRBV6-4 and TRBJ1-6; no clear D. Germline lookup yields CDR1 MRHNA and CDR2 SNTAGT. The V end lost 2 bases, the J end lost 10 bases, and 12 bases lay between the germline ends. CDR3 length equals 14 residues. The CDR3 protein is CASSDKAMNSPLHF. CDR3 sequence (DNA): TGTGCCAGCAGTGACAAGGCGATGAACTCACCCCTCCACTTT.

This clone was counted many times. The chain recombines TRBV6-4 with TRBJ2-2; 8 bases are shared with TRBD1. The CDR3 totals 14 residues. J was trimmed by 3 bases and V by 8 bases; bases with no gene match: 5. Germline V gives CDR1 MRHNA, CDR2 SNTAGT. Written as DNA, the CDR3 is TGTGCCAGCCGGGAGACAGGGGACACCGGGGAGCTGTTTTTT. Translated, it gives CASRETGDTGELFF.

This rearrangement joins TRBV5-4 to TRBJ1-2; the match to TRBD1 covers 7 bases. CDR1 is SGHNT and CDR2 is YYREEE in the germline V gene (reference sequence). The junction had 7 bases not matched to a gene; V was cut back by 0 bases and J by 8 bases. The CDR3 contains 14 residues. The CDR3 DNA is TGTGCCAGCAGCTTGGCTGAGGGGGCGGGAGGCTACACCTTC. Amino acids: CASSLAEGAGGYTF.

The chain is built from TRBV6-1 and TRBJ2-1, with D possibly being TRBD1 (6 bases). In germline, CDR1 is MNHNS, CDR2 SASEGT. Trimming took 6 bases from V and 1 from J, leaving 13 bases between them. The CDR3 runs 15 residues. CDR3 sequence (DNA): TGTGCCAGCAGGGCCAGGGGCAGATCCTACAATGAGCAGTTCTTC. Translating it yields CASRARGRSYNEQFF.

CDR3 sequence (DNA): TGTGCCAGCAGCTTATTATCTAGCGGGGGGACTGACTACGAGCAGTACTTC. Its protein product is CASSLLSSGGTDYEQYF. This chain connects TRBV7-9 to TRBJ2-7; 11 nucleotides match TRBD2. This CDR3 comprises 17 residues. Germline CDR1 is SEHNR and CDR2 is FQNEAQ (reference sequence). The V gene end was trimmed by 2 bases and the J gene end by 3 bases; junction bases not matched to a gene: 9.

This chain connects TRBV11-3 to TRBJ2-2; tentatively, D is TRBD2 (5 bases). CDR3 size: 15 residues. Germline assignment: CDR1 SGHNT and CDR2 YENEEA. Trimming cost V 4 bases and J 3 bases, with 12 bases left between them. CDR3 sequence: CASSSYAEDTGELFF. The CDR3 DNA follows: TGTGCCAGCAGCTCCTACGCGGAGGACACCGGGGAGCTGTTTTTT.